The T cell receptor (beta chain) under discussion was sequenced for a study of cytomegalovirus exposure and HLA in healthy donors. The PCR made use of 60 Vbeta and 13 Jbeta primers. The method was immunoSEQ multiplex PCR; TCRdb's version includes in-frame clones alone and lacks a portion of them. The table shows approximately 140,000 clones, with 75% to 80% occurring only once. Trimming cost V 4 bases and J 5 bases; bases outside gene matches: 3. Germline V gene lookup returns CDR1 SEHNR and CDR2 FQNEAQ (reference sequence). This CDR3 region has 15 residues. Sequenced material: PBMCs. J is TRBJ1-6 and V is TRBV7-9, with 9 bases identical to TRBD1. This clonotype originated in a female donor in good health and CMV-seronegative. CDR3 in amino acids: CASSWDRVDNSPLHF. The CDR3 region has the DNA TGTGCCAGCAGCTGGGACAGGGTGGATAATTCACCCCTCCACTTT.